The rows below give T cell receptor beta chains drawn from one sample of a study of identifying expanded T cells in peripheral blood. Only in-frame clones appear in the TCRdb table, and some are missing; sequencing was by immunoSEQ multiplex PCR. The profile covers around 94,000 clones, with 70% to 90% appearing a single time and just under 4.5% taken by the ten largest. The specimen was blood. The receptors originated from a person between 18 and 75 years old in good health. The CDR3 runs from the conserved cysteine through the conserved F or W. The D gene is left open where the match is weak. A row's size may be missing; if present it is once, few, many or a size class.

TRBV4-3	once	TRBJ1-2	NA	CASSQDRIPRDTTSVRGYTF	TGCGCCAGCAGCCAAGATCGGATTCCGAGGGACACGACCTCCGTGAGGGGCTACACCTTC
TRBV5-1	NA	TRBJ2-3	NA	CASSFIGGDTQYF	TGCGCCAGCAGCTTCATTGGAGGAGATACGCAGTATTTT
TRBV6-1	NA	TRBJ2-3	TRBD2	CASSGLAGGTDTQYF	TGTGCCAGCAGTGGACTAGCGGGGGGCACAGATACGCAGTATTTT
TRBV6-5	NA	TRBJ1-2	NA	CASSYESGSNYGYTF	TGTGCCAGCAGTTACGAGTCGGGTTCTAACTATGGCTACACCTTC
TRBV18	NA	TRBJ2-3	NA	CASSPAGGIPDTQYF	TGTGCCAGCTCACCCGCAGGAGGAATCCCAGATACGCAGTATTTT
TRBV6-6	NA	TRBJ1-4	TRBD1	CASSSPGTGDEKLFF	TGTGCCAGCAGCTCTCCCGGGACAGGGGACGAAAAACTGTTTTTT
TRBV4-1	NA	TRBJ1-1	TRBD1	CASSPPGTGGTEAFF	TGCGCCAGCAGCCCACCCGGGACAGGGGGCACTGAAGCTTTCTTT
TRBV7-9	NA	TRBJ1-2	TRBD1	CASSPGQPGRGGYTF	TGTGCCAGCAGCCCGGGACAGCCGGGGAGAGGGGGCTACACCTTC
TRBV5-1	NA	TRBJ1-6	NA	CASSGTTPNSPLHF	TGCGCCAGCAGCGGCACTACCCCTAATTCACCCCTCCACTTT
TRBV6-1	once	TRBJ2-7	NA	CASSEWGVGPIYEQYF	TGTGCCAGCAGTGAATGGGGGGTCGGGCCTATCTACGAGCAGTACTTC
TRBV7-9	NA	TRBJ2-3	NA	CAADTQYF	TGTGCGGCAGATACGCAGTATTTT
TRBV30	NA	TRBJ2-5	TRBD2	CAWSVLLAGGETQYF	TGTGCCTGGAGTGTACTCCTAGCGGGGGGAGAGACCCAGTACTTC
TRBV4-3	NA	TRBJ2-7	TRBD1	CASSQVLGQGAYEQYF	TGCGCCAGCAGCCAAGTCCTAGGACAGGGGGCCTACGAGCAGTACTTC
TRBV11-1	once	TRBJ1-1	NA	CASSLGLQARGTEAFF	TGTGCCAGCAGCTTAGGGTTGCAGGCTCGCGGCACTGAAGCTTTCTTT
TRBV7-3	once	TRBJ2-1	NA	CASSSYGRGRRDNEQFF	TGTGCCAGCAGCTCCTATGGGAGGGGGCGCAGGGACAATGAGCAGTTCTTC
TRBV5-1	NA	TRBJ2-3	NA	CASSLRGPYTDTQYF	TGCGCCAGCAGCTTACGGGGGCCTTACACAGATACGCAGTATTTT
TRBV2	NA	TRBJ1-1	NA	CASGSGVMGSEAFF	TGTGCCAGCGGATCCGGGGTGATGGGGTCTGAAGCTTTCTTT
TRBV2	NA	TRBJ1-3	TRBD1	CASRQGSSGNTIYF	TGTGCCAGCAGACAGGGGAGCTCTGGAAACACCATATATTTT
TRBV20-1	NA	TRBJ2-5	NA	CSARDKETQYF	TGCAGTGCTAGAGATAAGGAGACCCAGTACTTC
TRBV9	NA	TRBJ1-1	TRBD1	CASSVGTGGRTEAFF	TGTGCCAGCAGCGTTGGGACAGGGGGCCGAACTGAAGCTTTCTTT